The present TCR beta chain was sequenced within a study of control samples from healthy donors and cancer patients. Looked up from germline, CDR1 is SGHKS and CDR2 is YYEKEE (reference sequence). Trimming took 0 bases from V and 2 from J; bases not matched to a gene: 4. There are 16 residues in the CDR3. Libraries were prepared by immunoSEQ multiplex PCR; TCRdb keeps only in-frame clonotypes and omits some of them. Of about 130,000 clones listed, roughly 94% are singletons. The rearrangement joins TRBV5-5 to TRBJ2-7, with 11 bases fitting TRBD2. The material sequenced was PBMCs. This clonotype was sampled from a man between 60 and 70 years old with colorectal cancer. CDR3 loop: CASSLGTSGRTYEQYF. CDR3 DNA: TGTGCCAGCAGCTTGGGGACTAGCGGGCGCACCTACGAGCAGTACTTC.